A single T cell receptor beta chain is shown here with its context. The data were obtained in a study of blood T cell repertoires in COVID-19. As for the study in general: T cells, B-cell-depleted T cells, or PBMCs provided the cDNA or gDNA that served as material.

Libraries were prepared by immunoSEQ multiplex PCR; TCRdb keeps only in-frame clonotypes and omits some of them. Found here are more than 150,000 clones, about 88% of them singletons; the top ten hold 2.7%. The V gene lost 4 bases and the J gene lost 7 bases, with 11 bases spanning the gap. The CDR3 loop spans 13 amino acids. CDR1 is SGHNT and CDR2 is YYREEE in the germline V gene (reference sequence). This chain connects TRBV5-4 to TRBJ2-2, with D possibly matching TRBD2 (5 bases). The sequencing input was peripheral blood. The receptor was isolated from a man aged 35 to 55 with active or convalescent COVID-19. CDR3 amino acids: CASSLDGVGELFF. The CDR3 DNA reads TGTGCCAGCAGCCTCGACGGGGTCGGGGAGCTGTTTTTT.